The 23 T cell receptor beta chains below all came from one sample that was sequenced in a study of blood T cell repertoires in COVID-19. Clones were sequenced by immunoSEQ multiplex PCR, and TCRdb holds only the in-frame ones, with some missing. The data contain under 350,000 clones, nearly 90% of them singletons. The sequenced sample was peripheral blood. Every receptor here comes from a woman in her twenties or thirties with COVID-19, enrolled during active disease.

CDR3: CASSHLKPGGTKFF. CDR3 coding DNA: TGTGCCAGCAGCCACCTCAAGCCCGGGGGTACGAAGTTCTTC. The J gene is TRBJ2-1, the V gene TRBV6-5; tentative D call: TRBD2 (6 bases). The V end lost 6 bases, the J end lost 14 bases, and 23 bases lay between the germline ends. The V gene's germline CDR1 is MNHEY and CDR2 SVGAGI. The CDR3 consists of 14 residues.

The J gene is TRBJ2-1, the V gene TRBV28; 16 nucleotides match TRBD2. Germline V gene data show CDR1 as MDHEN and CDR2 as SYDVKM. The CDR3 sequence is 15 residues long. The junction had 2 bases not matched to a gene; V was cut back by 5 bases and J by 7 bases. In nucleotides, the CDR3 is TGTGCCAGCAGTGAGGGACTAGCGGGGGGGAATGAGCAGTTCTTC. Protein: CASSEGLAGGNEQFF.

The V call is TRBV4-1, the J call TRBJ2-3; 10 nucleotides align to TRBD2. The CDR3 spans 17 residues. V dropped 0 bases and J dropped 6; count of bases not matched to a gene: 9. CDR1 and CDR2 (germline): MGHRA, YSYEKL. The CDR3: CASSQDIAGGGGDTQYF. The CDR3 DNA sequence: TGCGCCAGCAGCCAAGATATAGCGGGGGGCGGTGGGGATACGCAGTATTTT.

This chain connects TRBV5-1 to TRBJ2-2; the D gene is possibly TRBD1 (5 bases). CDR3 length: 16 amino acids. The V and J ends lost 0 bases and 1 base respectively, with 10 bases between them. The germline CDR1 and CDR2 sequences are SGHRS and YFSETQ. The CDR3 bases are TGCGCCAGCAGCTTGGTCGCAGGGTTGAACACCGGGGAGCTGTTTTTT. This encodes CASSLVAGLNTGELFF.

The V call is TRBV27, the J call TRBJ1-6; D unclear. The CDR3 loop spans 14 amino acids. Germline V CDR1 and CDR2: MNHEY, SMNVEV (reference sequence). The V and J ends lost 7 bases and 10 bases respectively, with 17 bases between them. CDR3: CASTLTGFRSPLHF. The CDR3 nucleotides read TGTGCCAGCACTCTTACGGGGTTTCGGTCACCCCTCCACTTT.

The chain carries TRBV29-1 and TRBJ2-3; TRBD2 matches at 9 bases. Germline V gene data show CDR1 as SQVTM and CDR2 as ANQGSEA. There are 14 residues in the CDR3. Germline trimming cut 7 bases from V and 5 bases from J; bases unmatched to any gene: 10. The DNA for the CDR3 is TGCAGCGCCGGGGGTAGCGGGGGCGTAGATACGCAGTATTTT. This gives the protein CSAGGSGGVDTQYF.

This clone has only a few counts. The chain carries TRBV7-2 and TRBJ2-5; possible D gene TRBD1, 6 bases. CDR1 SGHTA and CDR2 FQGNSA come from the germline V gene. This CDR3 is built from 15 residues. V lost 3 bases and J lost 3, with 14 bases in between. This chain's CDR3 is CASSFSVGAKETQYF. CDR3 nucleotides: TGTGCCAGCAGCTTTAGCGTGGGGGCAAAAGAGACCCAGTACTTC.

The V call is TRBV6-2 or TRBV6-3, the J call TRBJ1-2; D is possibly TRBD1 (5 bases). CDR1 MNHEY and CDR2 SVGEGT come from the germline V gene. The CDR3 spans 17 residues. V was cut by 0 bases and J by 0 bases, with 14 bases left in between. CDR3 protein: CASSYSMGRETNYGYTF. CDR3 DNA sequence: TGTGCCAGCAGTTACTCGATGGGCAGGGAAACTAACTATGGCTACACCTTC.

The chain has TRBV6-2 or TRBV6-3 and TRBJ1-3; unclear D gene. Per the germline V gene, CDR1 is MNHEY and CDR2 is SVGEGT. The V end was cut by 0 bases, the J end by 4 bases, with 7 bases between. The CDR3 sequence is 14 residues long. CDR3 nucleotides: TGTGCCAGCAGTTACTCAGGGAGCGGAAACACCATATATTTT. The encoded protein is CASSYSGSGNTIYF.

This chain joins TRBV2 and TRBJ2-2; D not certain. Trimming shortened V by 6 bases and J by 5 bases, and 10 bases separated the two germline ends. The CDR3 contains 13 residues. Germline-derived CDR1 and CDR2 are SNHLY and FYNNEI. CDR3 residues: CASSPVETGELFF. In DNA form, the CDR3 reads TGTGCCAGCAGCCCGGTCGAGACCGGGGAGCTGTTTTTT.

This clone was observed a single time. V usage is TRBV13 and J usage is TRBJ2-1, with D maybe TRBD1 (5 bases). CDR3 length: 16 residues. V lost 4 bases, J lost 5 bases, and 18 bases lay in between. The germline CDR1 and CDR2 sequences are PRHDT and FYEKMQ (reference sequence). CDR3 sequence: CASSSPSGRGHNEQFF. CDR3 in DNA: TGTGCCAGCAGCTCCCCGTCAGGGCGAGGACACAATGAGCAGTTCTTC.

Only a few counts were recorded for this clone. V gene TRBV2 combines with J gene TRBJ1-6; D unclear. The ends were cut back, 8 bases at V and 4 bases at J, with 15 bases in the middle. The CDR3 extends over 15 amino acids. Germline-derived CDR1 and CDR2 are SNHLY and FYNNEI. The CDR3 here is CASGRRAAYNSPLHF. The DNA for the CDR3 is TGTGCCAGCGGCAGGAGGGCAGCGTATAATTCACCCCTCCACTTT.

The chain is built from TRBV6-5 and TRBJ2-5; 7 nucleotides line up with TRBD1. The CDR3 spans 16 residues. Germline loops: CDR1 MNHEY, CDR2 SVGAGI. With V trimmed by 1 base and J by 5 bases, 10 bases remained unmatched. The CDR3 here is CASSYLTGALGETQYF. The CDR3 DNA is TGTGCCAGCAGTTACTTAACAGGGGCCCTTGGGGAGACCCAGTACTTC.

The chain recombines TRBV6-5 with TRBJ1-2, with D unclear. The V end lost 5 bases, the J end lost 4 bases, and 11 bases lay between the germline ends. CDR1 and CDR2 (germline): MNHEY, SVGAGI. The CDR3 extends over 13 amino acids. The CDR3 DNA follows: TGTGCCAGCAGTCCTTCCATAGTCTATGGCTACACCTTC. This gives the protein CASSPSIVYGYTF.

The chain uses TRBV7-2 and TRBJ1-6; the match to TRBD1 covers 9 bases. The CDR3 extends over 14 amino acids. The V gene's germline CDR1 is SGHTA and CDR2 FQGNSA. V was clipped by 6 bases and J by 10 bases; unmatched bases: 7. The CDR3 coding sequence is TGTGCCAGCAGGGCCGGGACAGGGAGGTCACCCCTCCACTTT. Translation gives CASRAGTGRSPLHF.

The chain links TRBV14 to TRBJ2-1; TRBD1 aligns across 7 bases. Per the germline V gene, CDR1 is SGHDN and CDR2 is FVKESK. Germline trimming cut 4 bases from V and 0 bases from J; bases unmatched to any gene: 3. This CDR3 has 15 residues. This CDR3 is CASSPGQSSYNEQFF. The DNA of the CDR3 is TGTGCCAGCAGCCCGGGACAGAGCTCCTACAATGAGCAGTTCTTC.

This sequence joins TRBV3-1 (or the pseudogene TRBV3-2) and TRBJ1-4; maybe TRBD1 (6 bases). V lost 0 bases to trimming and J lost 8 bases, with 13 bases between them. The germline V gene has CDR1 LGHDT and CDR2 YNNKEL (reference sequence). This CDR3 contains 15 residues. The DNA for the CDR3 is TGTGCCAGCAGCCAAGAGGGCAGGGGACGAGAAAAACTGTTTTTT. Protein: CASSQEGRGREKLFF.

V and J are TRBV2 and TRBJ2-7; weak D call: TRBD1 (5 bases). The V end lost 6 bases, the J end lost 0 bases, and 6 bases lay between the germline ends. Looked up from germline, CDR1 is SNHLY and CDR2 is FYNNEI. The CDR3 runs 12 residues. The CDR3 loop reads CASRDTSYEQYF. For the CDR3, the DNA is TGTGCCAGCAGGGACACCTCCTACGAGCAGTACTTC.

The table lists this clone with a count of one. CDR3 sequence reads: CASRSSPYNEQFF. The CDR3 nucleotides are TGCGCCAGCAGAAGCTCACCCTACAATGAGCAGTTCTTC. The gene calls are TRBV4-1 and TRBJ2-1; unclear D gene. Germline V lookup: CDR1 MGHRA, CDR2 YSYEKL. V was shortened by 6 bases and J by 2 bases, with 8 bases between the two germline ends. The CDR3 runs 13 residues.

The CDR3 sequence: CASSLGTGVQPQHF. CDR3 sequence (DNA): TGTGCCAGCAGCCTAGGGACAGGGGTTCAGCCCCAGCATTTT. The chain links TRBV7-9 to TRBJ1-5, with 10 bases fitting TRBD1. V trimming: 5 bases; J trimming: 6 bases; junction bases outside the gene matches: 4. This CDR3 contains 14 residues. Germline V gene sequence: CDR1 SEHNR, CDR2 FQNEAQ (reference sequence).

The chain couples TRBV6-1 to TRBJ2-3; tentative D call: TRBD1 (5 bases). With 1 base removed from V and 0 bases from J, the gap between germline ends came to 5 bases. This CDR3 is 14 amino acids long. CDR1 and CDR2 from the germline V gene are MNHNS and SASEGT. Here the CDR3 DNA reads TGTGCCAGCAGTGAAGAGGGGAGCACAGATACGCAGTATTTT. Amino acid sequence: CASSEEGSTDTQYF.

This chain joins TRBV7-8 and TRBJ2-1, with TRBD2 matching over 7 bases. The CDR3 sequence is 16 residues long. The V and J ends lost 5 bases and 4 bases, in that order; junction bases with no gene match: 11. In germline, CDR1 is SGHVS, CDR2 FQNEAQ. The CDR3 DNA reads TGTGCCAGCAGCCGCGGGGGATCCCCCACTTACAATGAGCAGTTCTTC. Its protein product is CASSRGGSPTYNEQFF.

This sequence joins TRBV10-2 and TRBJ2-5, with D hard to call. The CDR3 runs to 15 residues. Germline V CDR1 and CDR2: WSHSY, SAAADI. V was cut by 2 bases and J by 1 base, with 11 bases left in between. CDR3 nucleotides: TGCGCCAGCAGTGAGAACGGTCGACTCCAAGAGACCCAGTACTTC. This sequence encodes CASSENGRLQETQYF.